This entry lists 5 T cell receptor beta chains sequenced from one sample in a study of cytomegalovirus exposure and HLA in healthy donors. PCR amplification relied on 60 Vbeta primers (plus 13 Jbeta primers). Some clones are missing from TCRdb's copy, which holds only in-frame ones; the method was immunoSEQ multiplex PCR. The data hold roughly 200,000 clones, with approximately 70% observed a single time. The specimen sequenced was PBMCs. Every receptor here comes from a man in his forties in good health and CMV-seropositive.

The rearrangement links TRBV6-1 to TRBJ1-5; no definite D call. V was shortened by 0 bases and J by 3 bases, with 9 bases between the two germline ends. The CDR3 is 15 amino acids. CDR1 and CDR2 (germline): MNHNS, SASEGT. This CDR3 reads CASSEALYPNQPQHF. In nucleotides, the CDR3 is TGTGCCAGCAGTGAAGCCCTCTACCCCAATCAGCCCCAGCATTTT.

The CDR3 sequence is CASGWDTDLYGYTF. Here the CDR3 DNA reads TGTGCTAGTGGCTGGGACACTGATCTATATGGCTACACCTTC. This chain connects TRBV12-5 to TRBJ1-2; D perhaps matches TRBD1 (6 bases). Looked up from germline, CDR1 is LGHNT and CDR2 is FRNRAP. Trimming cost V 6 bases and J 5 bases, with 16 bases left between them. This CDR3 has 14 amino acids.

The chain joins TRBV5-1 to TRBJ1-1, with D unresolved. The germline gives CDR1 SGHRS, CDR2 YFSETQ. Trimming pared 4 bases from V and 7 bases from J, leaving 14 bases between. The CDR3 consists of 13 residues. The CDR3 nucleotides are TGCGCCAGCAGCCCCAGTCCGGGGTGTGAAGCTTTCTTT. It codes for CASSPSPGCEAFF. The variable domain in full, completed from reference TRBV5-1 and TRBJ1-1, reads KAGVTQTPRYLIKTRGQQVTLSCSPISGHRSVSWYQQTPGQGLQFLFEYFSETQRNKGNFPGRFSGRQFSNSRSEMNVSTLELGDSALYLCASSPSPGCEAFFGQGTRLTVV.

This clone was detected a few times. Written as DNA, the CDR3 is TGTGCCAGCAGTGAAGCGTTTACTAGCGGGGGTCAGCCTGAGACCCAGTACTTC. It translates to CASSEAFTSGGQPETQYF. The chain is built from TRBV2 and TRBJ2-5, with 11 bases matching TRBD2. CDR1 and CDR2 from the germline V gene are SNHLY and FYNNEI. V lost 0 bases to trimming and J lost 5 bases; unmatched junction nucleotides: 11. This CDR3 has 18 amino acids.

This clone appeared once. The V and J genes are TRBV7-2 and TRBJ1-3, with unresolved D. This CDR3 is 15 amino acids long. V was trimmed by 5 bases and J by 0 bases, leaving 11 bases between them. Germline V gene lookup returns CDR1 SGHTA and CDR2 FQGNSA. CDR3 region: CASSPRGASGNTIYF. As DNA, the CDR3 is TGTGCCAGCAGCCCCCGGGGAGCCTCTGGAAACACCATATATTTT.